Listed below are T cell receptor beta chains from one sample, sequenced in a study of human T cells and chemical hapten exposure. One entry per CDR3 protein, called by TCRdb with MiXCR from the RACE reads. The sample shows tens of thousands of distinct CDR3 sequences, around 13% of them seen only once. The sample consisted of whole blood, taken in connection with sensitization to the hapten diphenylcyclopropenone (DPC). The receptors here all came from a woman between 50 and 59 years old with alopecia areata. Some clones in this sample may be carry-over from other donors' samples. Each CDR3 is given with its conserved first and last residue. Each record gives: J gene, V gene, clone size, D gene, CDR3 DNA, CDR3 protein. The D gene is left open where the match is weak. Not all rows give a size; the values are once, few, many and, for expanded clones, a class.

j_call: TRBJ2-1; v_call: TRBV4-2; clone_size: few; d_call: -; cdr3_nt: TGTGCCAGCAGCCAAGATCTTGGTTCCTACAATGAGCAGTTCTTC; cdr3_aa: CASSQDLGSYNEQFF
j_call: TRBJ1-6; v_call: TRBV20-1; clone_size: few; d_call: TRBD1; cdr3_nt: TGCAGTGCTAAAACGGGACAGGGTAATTCACCCCTCCACTTT; cdr3_aa: CSAKTGQGNSPLHF
j_call: TRBJ2-1; v_call: TRBV2; clone_size: -; d_call: -; cdr3_nt: TGTGCCAGCAGCATGGCAGAGGACTACAATGAGCAGTTCTTC; cdr3_aa: CASSMAEDYNEQFF
j_call: TRBJ1-5; v_call: TRBV19; clone_size: many; d_call: -; cdr3_nt: TGTGCCAGTAGAGTCCAGGGCAATCAGCCCCAGCATTTT; cdr3_aa: CASRVQGNQPQHF
j_call: TRBJ2-3; v_call: TRBV4-2; clone_size: -; d_call: -; cdr3_nt: TGTGCCAGCAGCCAGGTCCGGGACCCCGCAGATACGCAGTATTTT; cdr3_aa: CASSQVRDPADTQYF
j_call: TRBJ2-5; v_call: TRBV20-1; clone_size: -; d_call: TRBD1; cdr3_nt: TGCAGTGCTAGTGAGGGACAGGCGAACCAAGAGACCCAGTACTTC; cdr3_aa: CSASEGQANQETQYF
j_call: TRBJ2-3; v_call: TRBV3-1; clone_size: few; d_call: -; cdr3_nt: TGTGCCAGCAGCCAAGACCTACCTATCTTATCGGGAGTAAGCACAGATACGCAGTATTTT; cdr3_aa: CASSQDLPILSGVSTDTQYF
j_call: TRBJ1-1; v_call: TRBV18; clone_size: many; d_call: -; cdr3_nt: TGTGCCAGCTCAGCGGGCGGGTTGGATCGGGAAGCTTTCTTT; cdr3_aa: CASSAGGLDREAFF
j_call: TRBJ1-1; v_call: TRBV20-1; clone_size: -; d_call: -; cdr3_nt: TGCAGTGCTGCACGTACAGGTCTGAACACTGAAGCTTTCTTT; cdr3_aa: CSAARTGLNTEAFF
j_call: TRBJ2-1; v_call: TRBV7-3; clone_size: many; d_call: -; cdr3_nt: TGTGCCAGCAGCTTCCTTGGAGGTGAGCAGTTCTTC; cdr3_aa: CASSFLGGEQFF
j_call: TRBJ1-5; v_call: TRBV6-6; clone_size: many; d_call: TRBD1; cdr3_nt: TGTGCCAGCAGCCAAGAGACAGGGGGCTTCTATCAGCCCCAGCATTTT; cdr3_aa: CASSQETGGFYQPQHF
j_call: TRBJ2-7; v_call: TRBV29-1; clone_size: few; d_call: -; cdr3_nt: TGCAGCGTTGGGGATCCGGGACTTCCCTACGAGCAGTACTTC; cdr3_aa: CSVGDPGLPYEQYF
j_call: TRBJ2-7; v_call: TRBV19; clone_size: few; d_call: TRBD1; cdr3_nt: TGTGCCAGTAGAAGGACAGGAGAGTACGAGCAGTACTTC; cdr3_aa: CASRRTGEYEQYF
j_call: TRBJ2-2; v_call: TRBV2; clone_size: -; d_call: -; cdr3_nt: TGTGCCAGCTCCGGCCCAGGGGAAGTATCCGGGGAGCTGTTTTTT; cdr3_aa: CASSGPGEVSGELFF
j_call: TRBJ2-5; v_call: TRBV11-2; clone_size: -; d_call: TRBD1; cdr3_nt: TGTGCCAGCAGCCAAACCGGGACAGGGATTATGGCCCAGTACTTC; cdr3_aa: CASSQTGTGIMAQYF
j_call: TRBJ1-1; v_call: TRBV10-3; clone_size: few; d_call: -; cdr3_nt: TGTGCCATCAGTGCACAGACACCGGTGAACACTGAAGCTTTCTTT; cdr3_aa: CAISAQTPVNTEAFF